This T cell receptor beta chain originates from a study of identical twins (dated by TCRdb to 2016 to 2018). For context, the study as a whole: The study deep-sequenced TCR alpha and beta repertoires from monozygotic twins, unrelated adults of various ages and cord blood to test whether fetal clonotypes persist. To rule out contamination, the twin experiments were replicated at different times with different library preparation protocols. The study at large found these results: Abundant cord blood beta clonotypes had fewer insertions, young adult naive repertoires showed a similar but weaker trend, and memory repertoires showed no such trend. Invariant T cells such as MAIT and iNKT could partly confound zero-insertion analyses, though diverse VJ usage argued against this for most clonotypes. In beta out-of-frame sequences, excess twin sharing was weaker, because having fewer shared sequences lowered the signal-to-noise ratio. Conclusions relied on cross-sectional statistical analysis, since the same donors could not be followed over many years. Recombination models systematically underestimated out-of-frame TCR alpha sharing in monozygotic twins but agreed with sharing between unrelated individuals. Compared with coincidental sharing between unrelated individuals, out-of-frame TCR alpha sequences shared between twins showed an excess of sequences with low generation probability.

The library was built by means of 5' RACE. TCRdb shows the sequencer as Illumina HiSeq 2000. Template switching added a universal primer binding site, and the final cDNA carried a unique molecular identifier that allowed TCR cDNA molecules to be counted accurately. First-strand cDNA for TCR alpha and beta chains was synthesized from specific primers in the conserved constant-segment region. To control for contamination, every cDNA library carried two barcodes: a SMART-Mk sample barcode plus Illumina barcodes. TruSeq adapter sequences along with Illumina sample barcodes were introduced in two successive PCR steps. The TCR alpha and beta cDNA libraries were sequenced on the Illumina HiSeq platform using custom primers. For the original study's pipeline: MiGEC processed the raw reads to extract unique molecular identifiers, while MiXCR was used to determine the CDR3 positions. Recombination models were inferred per individual with the repgenHMM and IGoR tools using an EM algorithm. Shared clonotype analysis was performed with the tcR package in R, normalizing sharing by the product of cloneset sizes. To study raw recombination free of thymic and clonal selection effects, out-of-frame nonproductive sequences were analyzed. TCRdb itself trimmed the public reads at Q25 with fastp, ran MiXCR and retained productive beta chains. Rows with a matching CDR3 protein are joined into one entry that keeps the most common DNA and genes. Here the V and J calls rest on TCRdb's processing, not on the authors' analysis. This sample lists hundreds of thousands of distinct CDR3 sequences; roughly a quarter were detected once. The ten largest clones add up to approximately 2.9% of the sample.

The germline V gene sets CDR1 to MNHEY and CDR2 to SVGAGI. Including cysteine and phenylalanine, the CDR3 has 17 amino acids. Solely the CDR3 DNA is kept, with 51 bases framed from the first base. Trimming at the junction amounts to 0 bases on V and 0 bases on J, and the germline ends lie 12 bases apart. On this clonotype itself: It has no known antigen specificity. The sample holds no much larger clone one base away, and base qualities are not on file.

All donors were healthy Caucasians. The twin cohort consisted of three pairs of female monozygotic twins, all aged roughly 18 to 29 years. Positive isolation kits from Invitrogen were used to isolate the CD4+ and CD8+ T cell populations. These data were also filed under a second study, of T cells expressing NK-cell markers. As the second publication notes: Eight or nine donors provided sorted CD3+CD56+NKG2C+, CD3+CD56+NKG2C- and CD3+CD56-NKG2C+ T-cell subsets, whose TCR beta-chain repertoires were profiled. Of the eight sequenced donors, seven were found to be HCMV-seropositive and one was found to be HCMV-seronegative. To restrict sorting to alphabetaTCR-expressing T cells, an anti-gammadeltaTCR antibody was added in several experiments. In several donors, the dominant CD3+CD56+NKG2C+ clonotypes were found to rank among the top 10 CD8+ clonotypes and to make up 1.0-7.0% of CD8+ T cells. Those dominant clonotypes were again the most abundant among CD3+CD56-NKG2C+ cells in a handful of donors, at about 25-65%. Whether the expanded NKG2C-expressing T cell clones were specific for HCMV antigens was left unclear. Randomly selected healthy volunteers, three men and five women, were used as the eight sequenced donors. A commercial ELISA kit detecting HCMV-specific IgG in serum was used to determine HCMV serostatus. MIGEC was used to demultiplex reads and group the reads by UMI, and MiTCR was used to assemble and quantify clonotypes. To remove erroneous sequences, TCR cDNA sequences were retained only when supported by two or more reads. The tcR package was used for downstream repertoire analysis, and clonotypes were matched between fractions using CDR3 nucleotide sequence together with V segment. VDJmatch was used to annotate antigen specificity against VDJdb, with one amino acid substitution allowed in CDR3.

Recombination linked TRBV6-5 to TRBJ2-1; a tentative D match to TRBD2 spans 5 bases. The receptor was derived from a woman aged 18 to 35 in good health. Specimen: CD4+ T cells sorted from blood. The CDR3 region has the sequence CASSYSLGSDSYNEQFF. In nucleotides, the sequence is TGTGCCAGCAGTTACTCGCTTGGGAGCGACTCCTACAATGAGCAGTTCTTC.